This is a list of T cell receptor beta chains from one sample in a study of blood T cell repertoires in COVID-19. Only in-frame clones appear in the TCRdb table, and some are missing; sequencing was by immunoSEQ multiplex PCR. Here the sample spans around 190,000 clones, 86% being singletons. The specimen was PBMCs or T cells enriched from blood (not recorded which). These receptors all stem from a man aged 40-49 years with acute COVID-19. Each CDR3 is given with its conserved first and last residue. The order of the fields is clone size, V gene, CDR3 length, D gene, CDR3 protein. A D gene is named only where the DNA matches it firmly. Size values are once, few and many counts, or a class for expanded clones, and some rows have none.

size: NA
V: TRBV7-9
length: 15
D: NA
CDR3: CASSLGLGPYNEQFF

size: few
V: TRBV19
length: 13
D: TRBD2
CDR3: CASGAGGPYEQYF

size: NA
V: TRBV28
length: 15
D: TRBD2
CDR3: CASSSGLAGAAEQYF

size: NA
V: TRBV10-3
length: 15
D: TRBD1
CDR3: CAISDLGQGNQPQHF

size: NA
V: TRBV2
length: 15
D: TRBD2
CDR3: CASSESSGNYNEQFF

size: once
V: TRBV28
length: 16
D: TRBD2
CDR3: CASSSVAGRARNEQFF

size: NA
V: TRBV15
length: 15
D: TRBD1
CDR3: CATSREQGAYSPLHF

size: NA
V: TRBV7-9
length: 16
D: NA
CDR3: CASSPGQDINTGELFF

size: NA
V: TRBV7-9
length: 14
D: TRBD1
CDR3: CASTKGAVNQPQHF

size: NA
V: TRBV27
length: 16
D: TRBD2
CDR3: CASSLRAGDSYNEQFF

size: NA
V: TRBV27
length: 17
D: TRBD2
CDR3: CASSLRLAGGPANEQFF

size: NA
V: TRBV3-1/TRBV3-2
length: 16
D: NA
CDR3: CASSRAGLGNYSPLHF

size: NA
V: TRBV11-2
length: 13
D: NA
CDR3: CASSVLRGETQYF

size: NA
V: TRBV5-6
length: 14
D: TRBD1
CDR3: CASSRGQGHSPLHF

size: once
V: TRBV5-5
length: 16
D: NA
CDR3: CASSDGQILSNQPQHF

size: NA
V: TRBV6-6
length: 15
D: TRBD1
CDR3: CASSSPGQAIETQYF

size: NA
V: TRBV4-2
length: 19
D: TRBD2
CDR3: CASSHEGLAGGLTYNEQFF

size: NA
V: TRBV10-3
length: 14
D: TRBD1
CDR3: CAINADRANYGYTF